This T cell receptor beta chain was documented in a study of T cell responses to AZD1222 COVID-19 vaccine. TCRdb's copy holds only in-frame clones and misses some; the assay was immunoSEQ multiplex PCR. The sample includes about 120,000 clones, about 90% of them seen just once. Study outcomes and limitations: There were vaccine-associated CD4 TCRs across spike, dominant at 160-218 and 743-854. Unmutated variant regions reportedly attract nearly half of all spike-specific TCRs.

On this clone: Its antigen remains unidentified.

This CDR3 comprises 15 residues. V was pared by 2 bases and J by 2 bases, with 2 bases of the junction left unmatched. CDR1 and CDR2 from the germline V gene are SGDLS and YYNGEE. The chain uses TRBV9 and TRBJ2-1; 9 bases are shared with TRBD1. This TCR came from an adult in good health. Sample: peripheral blood, taken on day 0 of AZD1222 vaccination. The DNA for the CDR3 is TGTGCCAGCAGCGTTGACAGGGGGACCTACAATGAGCAGTTCTTC. Its protein is CASSVDRGTYNEQFF.